This TCR beta chain was identified in a study of blood T cell repertoires in COVID-19. At the level of the study: Sites in the United States, Italy and Spain provided acute and convalescent COVID-19 samples. T cells, B-cell-depleted T cells, or PBMCs provided the cDNA or gDNA that served as material.

Authors' processing steps: Amplification with reference gene primers provided the estimates of nucleated cell counts. Libraries were prepared by immunoSEQ multiplex PCR; TCRdb keeps only in-frame clonotypes and omits some of them. V and J calls and clone size are given by that table; D and trimming were obtained from the DNA. The sample contains approximately 180,000 clones, 70% to 90% of which appear only once. Germline CDR1 and CDR2: SEHNR and FQNEAQ (reference sequence). This CDR3 has 17 amino acids. V shed 5 bases, J shed 4 bases, and the junction held 12 bases outside the gene matches. Sequenced material: peripheral blood. The gene calls are TRBV7-9 and TRBJ1-3, with 9 bases matching TRBD1. The source is a human donor in a cohort sampled during active COVID-19. The CDR3 nucleotides are TGTGCCAGCAGCGCGAGGCCGGGACAGGGTAGGGGAAACACCATATATTTT. Residues: CASSARPGQGRGNTIYF. Full variable domain (remainder filled in from reference TRBV7-9 and TRBJ1-3): DTGVSQNPRHKITKRGQNVTFRCDPISEHNRLYWYRQTLGQGPEFLTYFQNEAQLEKSRLLSDRFSAERPKGSFSTLEIQRTEQGDSAMYLCASSARPGQGRGNTIYFGEGSWLTVV.